Listed below are T cell receptor beta chains from one sample, sequenced in a study of blood T cell repertoires in COVID-19. The method was immunoSEQ multiplex PCR; TCRdb's version includes in-frame clones alone and lacks a portion of them. In the table there are some 210,000 clones, 65% to 85% of which are singletons. Sequencing was carried out using peripheral blood. These receptor sequences come from a man aged 45 to 65 with active or convalescent COVID-19. Each CDR3 is given with its conserved first and last residue. The order of the fields is V gene, J gene, D gene, clone size, CDR3 protein, CDR3 DNA. A D gene is named only where the DNA matches it firmly. A clone size is listed for some rows: how often the clone was seen (once, few, many), or a class if it is expanded.

>TRBV9|TRBJ2-5|TRBD2|.
CASSASGSQQETQYF
TGTGCCAGCAGCGCAAGCGGGAGTCAGCAAGAGACCCAGTACTTC
>TRBV15|TRBJ2-5|.|.
CATSRGAGVETQYF
TGTGCCACCAGCAGAGGCGCCGGGGTGGAGACCCAGTACTTC
>TRBV3-1/TRBV3-2|TRBJ2-5|TRBD2|.
CASSQVSGGAVTQYF
TGTGCCAGCAGCCAAGTTAGCGGGGGGGCCGTGACCCAGTACTTC
>TRBV9|TRBJ2-1|.|.
CASSAGQTYNEQFF
TGTGCCAGCAGCGCCGGACAGACCTACAATGAGCAGTTCTTC
>TRBV6-5|TRBJ1-2|.|.
CASSPRLYGYTF
TGTGCCAGCAGCCCCCGACTCTATGGCTACACCTTC
>TRBV7-8|TRBJ1-1|.|.
CASSLRGGIVGMNTEAFF
TGTGCCAGCAGCTTACGGGGGGGTATAGTTGGGATGAACACTGAAGCTTTCTTT
>TRBV2|TRBJ2-5|TRBD2|.
CASSEVWLAGETQYF
TGTGCCAGCAGTGAAGTATGGCTAGCGGGGGAGACCCAGTACTTC
>TRBV10-3|TRBJ1-4|TRBD1|.
CATVDREGEKLFF
TGTGCCACCGTGGACAGGGAGGGTGAAAAACTGTTTTTT
>TRBV30|TRBJ1-5|.|.
CAWSPYEGTFFNQPQHF
TGTGCCTGGAGTCCATACGAAGGGACATTCTTCAATCAGCCCCAGCATTTT
>TRBV5-5|TRBJ1-2|.|.
CASSSLGGGYTF
TGTGCCAGCAGCTCTTTAGGGGGAGGCTACACCTTC
>TRBV7-3|TRBJ2-3|.|.
CASSSSTDTQYF
TGTGCCAGCAGCTCGAGCACAGATACGCAGTATTTT
>TRBV11-2|TRBJ2-7|TRBD1|.
CASSRGGTGFHEQYF
TGTGCCAGCAGCAGGGGGGGGACAGGGTTCCACGAGCAGTACTTC
>TRBV28|TRBJ2-5|TRBD1|once
CASSWGQLQTQYF
TGTGCCAGCAGCTGGGGACAGCTGCAGACCCAGTACTTC
>TRBV7-2|TRBJ1-2|TRBD1|.
CASSFTGDYGYTF
TGTGCCAGCAGCTTTACAGGGGACTATGGCTACACCTTC
>TRBV3-1/TRBV3-2|TRBJ2-3|TRBD2|once
CASSQSLAGDQSLSTDTQYF
TGTGCCAGCAGCCAAAGCCTAGCGGGGGACCAATCTCTTAGCACAGATACGCAGTATTTT
>TRBV19|TRBJ2-5|TRBD1|.
CASSTQGEETQYF
TGTGCCAGTAGTACACAGGGGGAAGAGACCCAGTACTTC
>TRBV19|TRBJ1-4|.|.
CASLQGWGEKLFF
TGTGCCAGTCTACAGGGTTGGGGTGAAAAACTGTTTTTT
>TRBV5-4|TRBJ1-1|.|.
CASSLEHRNTEAFF
TGTGCCAGCAGCTTGGAACATCGGAACACTGAAGCTTTCTTT
>TRBV27|TRBJ1-1|TRBD1|.
CASSLLGQLNTEAFF
TGTGCCAGCAGTTTGTTGGGACAGTTAAACACTGAAGCTTTCTTT
>TRBV28|TRBJ2-7|.|.
CASSLVGPYEQYF
TGTGCCAGCAGTTTAGTCGGTCCCTACGAGCAGTACTTC
>TRBV4-3|TRBJ2-2|.|.
CAGSQVIRTIGNSGELFF
TGCGCCGGCAGCCAAGTAATACGGACTATCGGCAACTCCGGGGAGCTGTTTTTT
>TRBV6-6|TRBJ1-2|TRBD1|.
CASSRPGQGNGYTF
TGTGCCAGCAGTCGACCGGGACAGGGGAATGGCTACACCTTC
>TRBV28|TRBJ1-4|TRBD1|.
CASSLEGGADNEKLFF
TGTGCCAGCAGTTTAGAAGGGGGCGCGGATAATGAAAAACTGTTTTTT
>TRBV10-3|TRBJ2-5|TRBD2|.
CAISELARETQYF
TGTGCCATCAGTGAACTAGCGCGGGAGACCCAGTACTTC
>TRBV11-2|TRBJ2-3|.|few
CASSLDLASLSTDTQYF
TGTGCCAGCAGCTTAGATCTGGCATCCCTGAGCACAGATACGCAGTATTTT
>TRBV10-2|TRBJ1-1|.|once
CASLMNTEAFF
TGCGCCAGTTTAATGAACACTGAAGCTTTCTTT
>TRBV5-1|TRBJ2-5|.|.
CASSAGGLETQYF
TGCGCCAGCAGCGCTGGAGGGTTAGAGACCCAGTACTTC
>TRBV30|TRBJ2-7|TRBD2|.
CAWKIAGRYEQYF
TGTGCCTGGAAAATAGCGGGACGGTACGAGCAGTACTTC
>TRBV18|TRBJ2-3|TRBD1|.
CASSPDRGTDTQYF
TGTGCCAGCTCACCAGACAGGGGCACAGATACGCAGTATTTT
>TRBV21-1|TRBJ1-5|.|.
CASISGTGLYSNQPQHF
TGTGCCAGCATCTCCGGGACAGGTCTTTATAGCAATCAGCCCCAGCATTTT
>TRBV28|TRBJ2-7|TRBD2|.
CASRNPGLAGEQYF
TGTGCCAGCAGGAACCCGGGACTAGCGGGCGAGCAGTACTTC
>TRBV3-1/TRBV3-2|TRBJ1-3|TRBD1|once
CASSPAGGVRNTIYF
TGTGCCAGCAGCCCGGCAGGGGGAGTGAGAAACACCATATATTTT
>TRBV5-4|TRBJ2-5|TRBD2|.
CASSSNWTSGRGETQYF
TGTGCCAGCAGCTCCAACTGGACTAGCGGGAGGGGGGAGACCCAGTACTTC
>TRBV15|TRBJ1-3|.|.
CATSRRPPGTGNTIYF
TGTGCCACCAGCAGGAGGCCCCCGGGGACTGGAAACACCATATATTTT
>TRBV19|TRBJ2-1|TRBD1|.
CASSGTWTGGYNEQLF
TGTGCCAGTAGTGGAACTTGGACAGGGGGTTACAATGAGCAGCTCTTC
>TRBV5-4|TRBJ2-3|TRBD2|.
CASSSPSSGGRRGDTQYF
TGTGCCAGCAGCTCCCCTTCTAGCGGGGGGCGAAGAGGAGATACGCAGTATTTT
>TRBV30|TRBJ2-1|TRBD2|.
CAWRILRTSGTGEQFF
TGTGCCTGGAGGATACTACGGACTAGCGGGACCGGTGAGCAGTTCTTC
>TRBV6-5|TRBJ1-2|TRBD1|.
CASRRGQINGYTF
TGTGCCAGCAGACGGGGACAGATAAATGGCTACACCTTC
>TRBV7-9|TRBJ2-7|TRBD1|.
CASSSRTGPLEQYF
TGTGCCAGCAGCTCCCGGACAGGGCCCCTGGAGCAGTACTTC
>TRBV7-2|TRBJ1-2|.|.
CASSLVGGQGFNYGYTF
TGTGCCAGCAGCTTAGTAGGCGGTCAGGGGTTTAACTATGGCTACACCTTC
>TRBV30|TRBJ1-1|.|.
CAWSVQRVLPEAFF
TGTGCCTGGAGTGTACAACGGGTCCTCCCTGAAGCTTTCTTT
>TRBV18|TRBJ2-2|TRBD2|.
CASSPPPGGTGELFF
TGTGCCAGCTCACCACCGCCGGGAGGCACCGGGGAGCTGTTTTTT
>TRBV28|TRBJ2-1|.|.
CASSFQTDMSSYNEQFF
TGTGCCAGCAGTTTCCAAACCGACATGAGCTCCTACAATGAGCAGTTCTTC
>TRBV28|TRBJ1-6|TRBD1|.
CASSPLDRVDSPLHF
TGTGCCAGCAGTCCACTGGACAGGGTGGACTCACCCCTCCACTTT
>TRBV18|TRBJ2-1|TRBD1|.
CASSQGTDNEQFF
TGTGCCAGCTCACAAGGGACAGACAATGAGCAGTTCTTC
>TRBV6-5|TRBJ2-7|TRBD2|.
CASSYVSGGYEQYF
TGTGCCAGCAGTTACGTGAGCGGGGGCTACGAGCAGTACTTC
>TRBV18|TRBJ2-2|TRBD2|.
CASSLRRSSGGESTGELFF
TGTGCCAGCTCACTACGACGATCTAGCGGGGGCGAGTCCACCGGGGAGCTGTTTTTT
>TRBV11-2|TRBJ1-1|.|.
CASSLGSPGVTEAFF
TGTGCCAGCAGCTTAGGCTCTCCAGGGGTTACTGAAGCTTTCTTT
>TRBV9|TRBJ2-7|TRBD2|.
CASSVGLAGLYEQYF
TGTGCCAGCAGCGTAGGACTAGCGGGCCTCTACGAGCAGTACTTC